The sample holds many counts of the clone carrying this T cell receptor beta chain. The sample originates from a study of naive and memory T cell subsets. Germline V gene sequence: CDR1 LGHNT, CDR2 FRNRAP. The CDR3 has 16 residues. Trimming cost V 2 bases and J 2 bases; bases outside gene matches: 7. CD4+ T cell IFNgamma after overnight CMV lysate exposure gave donor CMV status. Cells stained for CD3, CD4, CD8, CD45RA, CD27 and viability were sorted into four CD45RA/CD27 subsets. Both TRBC1 and TRBC2 were covered by a beta constant-region primer of two equimolar oligonucleotides. TCRdb processed the UMI-ligation and nested PCR reads anew with MiXCR; each CDR3 protein has one entry. The table records tens of thousands of distinct CDR3 sequences, around 6.5% of them present only once.

Sequences were obtained from central memory CD4+ T cells from blood. The sequence was obtained from a human donor in good health. The chain employs TRBV12-5 and TRBJ2-7; 9 positions match TRBD2. CDR3: CASGLFPSGMTYEQYF. In DNA form, the CDR3 reads TGTGCTAGTGGTTTGTTCCCTAGCGGGATGACCTACGAGCAGTACTTC.